One sample yielded the 17 T cell receptor beta chains listed below, sequenced in a study of cytomegalovirus exposure and HLA in healthy donors. PCR was performed using 60 Vbeta and 13 Jbeta primers. Measured with immunoSEQ multiplex PCR; TCRdb has only the in-frame clones, and not every one. This sample has 100,000 or so clones, with approximately 85% found just once. What was sequenced was PBMCs. These receptors all come from a man aged 30-40 years in good health and CMV-seronegative.

The chain has TRBV5-4 and TRBJ1-6, with 12 bases lining up with TRBD1. Trimming cost V 4 bases and J 7 bases; bases outside gene matches: 6. Germline V gene data show CDR1 as SGHNT and CDR2 as YYREEE (reference sequence). CDR3 length: 16 residues. The CDR3 loop is CASSPGTGGQNSPLHF. CDR3 bases: TGTGCCAGCAGCCCCGGGACAGGGGGCCAAAATTCACCCCTCCACTTT.

The chain employs TRBV6-5 and TRBJ2-1; 7 bases match TRBD1. The CDR3 sequence is 16 residues long. Per germline, CDR1 MNHEY and CDR2 SVGAGI. The V and J ends lost 3 bases and 7 bases, in that order; junction bases with no gene match: 12. The CDR3 is CASSYLLGGRGNEQFF. DNA of the CDR3: TGTGCCAGCAGTTATTTATTAGGGGGCAGAGGAAATGAGCAGTTCTTC.

The genes are TRBV5-6 and TRBJ2-7; no definite D call. From germline, CDR1 is SGHDT and CDR2 YYEEEE. The CDR3 covers 12 residues. The V and J ends lost 0 bases and 4 bases respectively, with 5 bases between them. Here the CDR3 DNA reads TGTGCCAGCAGCTTGGCCCGTTACGAGCAGTACTTC. Amino acid sequence: CASSLARYEQYF.

The genes are TRBV27 and TRBJ1-6; 7 positions agree with TRBD1. This CDR3 is built from 15 residues. Germline loops: CDR1 MNHEY, CDR2 SMNVEV (reference sequence). After removal of 3 bases from V and 4 bases from J, the junction contained 3 bases not matched to a gene. The CDR3 DNA follows: TGTGCCAGCAGTTTGAGGGGGCAGTATAATTCACCCCTCCACTTT. The encoded protein is CASSLRGQYNSPLHF.

The chain recombines TRBV6-1 with TRBJ1-5, with TRBD1 matching 7 bases. Germline V lookup: CDR1 MNHNS, CDR2 SASEGT. The CDR3 covers 14 residues. V lost 7 bases to trimming and J lost 6 bases; unmatched junction nucleotides: 9. The CDR3 protein is CASTSGQGVQPQHF. In DNA form, the CDR3 reads TGTGCCAGCACTTCGGGGCAGGGGGTTCAGCCCCAGCATTTT.

The rearrangement joins TRBV6-1 to TRBJ1-5; D is ambiguous. Trimming removed 1 base at V and 2 bases at J, with 9 bases between. The CDR3 runs 15 residues. Germline CDR1 MNHNS, CDR2 SASEGT. CDR3 amino acids: CASSEDYSRNQPQHF. DNA for the CDR3: TGTGCCAGCAGTGAAGATTACAGTCGCAATCAGCCCCAGCATTTT.

The chain carries TRBV30 and TRBJ2-1; 9 bases fit TRBD2. Per the germline V gene, CDR1 is GTSNPN and CDR2 is SVGIG (reference sequence). This CDR3 has 16 amino acids. V shed 1 base and J 7 bases; nucleotides not matched to a gene: 11. The CDR3 DNA follows: TGTGCCTGGAGTGCCGCGTTCGCGGGGGGGCAAAATGAGCAGTTCTTC. Translating gives CAWSAAFAGGQNEQFF.

The V gene is TRBV9, the J gene TRBJ2-7, with D uncertain. The CDR3 has 15 residues. CDR1 SGDLS and CDR2 YYNGEE come from the germline V gene. Trimming took 0 bases from V and 4 from J, leaving 14 bases between them. DNA for the CDR3: TGTGCCAGCAGCGTAGCCGACTCTGGCGGATACGAGCAGTACTTC. It specifies CASSVADSGGYEQYF.

This clone was picked up one time. The gene calls are TRBV4-1 and TRBJ1-2, with TRBD1 matching over 7 bases. This CDR3 contains 15 residues. The germline V gene encodes CDR1 MGHRA and CDR2 YSYEKL. Trimming took 1 base from V and 2 from J; bases not matched to a gene: 4. The CDR3 sequence: CASSQVLQGNYGYTF. The DNA for the CDR3 is TGCGCCAGCAGCCAAGTTTTACAGGGGAACTATGGCTACACCTTC.

The gene calls are TRBV29-1 and TRBJ1-4; TRBD1 is a possible D gene (6 bases). Looked up from germline, CDR1 is SQVTM and CDR2 is ANQGSEA. CDR3 length equals 18 residues. V was clipped by 2 bases and J by 5 bases, with 24 bases between them. CDR3 loop: CSVEMPGVIGGPNEKLFF. As DNA, the CDR3 is TGCAGCGTTGAAATGCCAGGGGTTATCGGAGGTCCCAATGAAAAACTGTTTTTT.

This chain connects TRBV27 to TRBJ2-5; 8 bases are a match to TRBD2. Germline CDR1 reads MNHEY; CDR2 reads SMNVEV (reference sequence). Trimming cost V 8 bases and J 4 bases; bases outside gene matches: 9. The CDR3 is 14 amino acids. DNA for the CDR3: TGTGCCAGCGGGGCATTAGCGGGAAGAGAGACCCAGTACTTC. Translated, it gives CASGALAGRETQYF.

As regards this clone: The sample contains more than one DNA sequence encoding this CDR3. The chain couples TRBV10-3 to TRBJ2-7, with unresolved D. This CDR3 comprises 13 residues. Trimming took off 0 bases at V and 0 bases at J, with 3 bases between the two ends. In germline, CDR1 is ENHRY, CDR2 SYGVKD. CDR3 sequence reads: CAISESGSYEQYF. CDR3 coding DNA: TGTGCCATCAGTGAGTCCGGCTCCTACGAGCAGTACTTC.

This chain uses TRBV30 with TRBJ1-1, with D uncertain. The V gene lost 5 bases and the J gene lost 0 bases, with 10 bases spanning the gap. The germline gives CDR1 GTSNPN, CDR2 SVGIG (reference sequence). The length of the CDR3 is 13 residues. The chain's CDR3 is CAWPSSVNTEAFF. CDR3 in DNA: TGTGCCTGGCCTTCTTCCGTGAACACTGAAGCTTTCTTT.

The chain uses TRBV7-3 and TRBJ2-1; D gene unclear. CDR3 length equals 13 residues. The V gene lost 2 bases and the J gene lost 3 bases, with 5 bases spanning the gap. Per the germline V gene, CDR1 is SGHTA and CDR2 is FQGTGA. The CDR3 DNA reads as TGTGCCAGCAGCTTAGCTAACTACAATGAGCAGTTCTTC. Its protein product is CASSLANYNEQFF.

The CDR3 reads CASSFPGQGTYNEQFF. The CDR3 DNA reads as TGTGCCAGCAGCTTCCCGGGACAGGGGACATACAATGAGCAGTTCTTC. V gene TRBV7-9 combines with J gene TRBJ2-1; 10 bases align to TRBD1. Germline-derived CDR1 and CDR2 are SEHNR and FQNEAQ (reference sequence). V lost 3 bases to trimming and J lost 4 bases; unmatched junction nucleotides: 6. CDR3 length: 16 residues.

V usage is TRBV2 and J usage is TRBJ2-7; 9 nucleotides line up with TRBD2. This CDR3 contains 14 residues. The J segment lost 1 base and the V segment lost 10 bases, leaving 8 bases of the junction unmatched. Per germline, CDR1 SNHLY and CDR2 FYNNEI. CDR3 DNA sequence: TGTGCCACCGCTGGGCGGGAGGGATCCTACGAGCAGTACTTC. It translates to CATAGREGSYEQYF.

The rearrangement uses TRBV4-3 and TRBJ1-1; TRBD1 is a possible D gene (5 bases). This CDR3 comprises 15 residues. V lost 1 base, J lost 1 base, and 10 bases lay in between. Germline-derived CDR1 and CDR2 are LGHNA and YSLEER. The CDR3 DNA follows: TGCGCCAGCAGCCAAGCCAGACAGACGAACACTGAAGCTTTCTTT. Amino acids: CASSQARQTNTEAFF.